The clone carrying this T cell receptor beta chain was counted many times. Its antigen is unidentified. Out of unsorted whole blood came the blood RNA, and germline DNA was extracted as well. Total RNA amounting to 500 ng was the source from which TCR beta cDNA was made with a constant-region primer. Libraries for TCR beta were built through three nested multiplex PCR rounds, which together made up a slightly modified ARM-PCR procedure. Rounds one and two of PCR, each of 10 cycles, were primed with TRBV1-TRBV30 forward primers and a C-beta reverse primer. From the multiplex PCR reads, TCRdb called clonotypes with MiXCR, one entry per CDR3 protein. The sample includes about 310,000 distinct CDR3 sequences, 65% of them seen just once. The sample comes from a study of tumor-infiltrating lymphocytes in primary liver carcinoma. Study results and limitations: Bulk samples went unsorted, so CD4+ and CD8+ repertoires were not compared.

V shed 10 bases, J shed 1 base, and the junction held 11 bases outside the gene matches. The CDR3 sequence is 17 residues long. Looked up from germline, CDR1 is ENHRY and CDR2 is SYGVKD. The rearrangement links TRBV10-3 to TRBJ2-3; 13 nucleotides line up with TRBD2. The TCR was taken from a man aged 35-49 years with primary liver carcinoma and hepatitis B virus infection. Material: peripheral blood. As DNA, the CDR3 is TGTGCCACCCGGGCCGGGACTAGCGGGATCCGCACAGATACGCAGTATTTT. Amino acids: CATRAGTSGIRTDTQYF.